This T cell receptor beta chain came from a study of CD8 T cells in ankylosing spondylitis. Via MiXCR, TCRdb re-called the 5' RACE reads, giving one row per CDR3 protein. The sample includes 200,000 to 250,000 distinct CDR3 sequences, roughly a tenth of them seen just once. This CDR3 region has 14 residues. Trimming took 3 bases from V and 1 from J, leaving 7 bases between them. Germline V gene lookup returns CDR1 MDHEN and CDR2 SYDVKM. Many counts were recorded for this clonotype. The V call is TRBV28, the J call TRBJ2-1; D remains unclear. The receptor was isolated from a male donor with ankylosing spondylitis or in good health (not recorded which). Input material: blood, either unsorted or a sorted T cell fraction (not recorded which). CDR3 sequence reads: CASSLPGSYNEQFF. CDR3 nucleotides: TGTGCCAGCAGTTTGCCGGGTTCCTACAATGAGCAGTTCTTC.